Shown below are 27 T cell receptor beta chains from a single sample sequenced in a study of blood T cell repertoires in COVID-19. Sequencing was performed with immunoSEQ multiplex PCR; in TCRdb, only in-frame clones are kept and a portion is missing. The sample records about 120,000 clones, 85% to 90% being singletons. Sequenced: peripheral blood. Source of these receptors: a man at least 80 years old with acute or convalescent COVID-19.

The V and J genes are TRBV6-5 and TRBJ2-1; 9 bases fit TRBD1. V dropped 4 bases and J dropped 6; count of bases not matched to a gene: 10. Germline V gives CDR1 MNHEY, CDR2 SVGAGI. This CDR3 has 16 residues. The CDR3 region has the DNA TGTGCCAGCAGTTTACGACAGGGGGGAATTGGCAATGAGCAGTTCTTC. Residues: CASSLRQGGIGNEQFF.

The chain couples TRBV19 to TRBJ2-1; TRBD2 aligns across 9 bases. V shed 6 bases, J shed 4 bases, and the junction held 10 bases outside the gene matches. The CDR3 runs 16 residues. Germline lookup yields CDR1 LNHDA and CDR2 SQIVND (reference sequence). CDR3 region: CASRGGSGSPYNEQFF. DNA for the CDR3: TGTGCCAGTAGGGGGGGTAGCGGGAGTCCTTACAATGAGCAGTTCTTC.

The genes are TRBV6-5 and TRBJ1-2, with 8 bases fitting TRBD1. Germline lookup yields CDR1 MNHEY and CDR2 SVGAGI. The CDR3 runs 12 residues. V dropped 8 bases and J dropped 3; count of bases not matched to a gene: 2. The CDR3, as DNA: TGTGCCAGCTCGGACAGGGACTATGGCTACACCTTC. Translation: CASSDRDYGYTF.

The J gene is TRBJ2-3, the V gene TRBV5-6, with TRBD2 identical over 11 bases. The trim removed 3 bases at V and 4 bases at J, leaving 1 base unmatched. The CDR3 totals 14 residues. The germline V gene has CDR1 SGHDT and CDR2 YYEEEE. The CDR3 sequence is CASSYSGGADTQYF. CDR3 bases: TGTGCCAGCAGCTATAGCGGGGGGGCAGATACGCAGTATTTT.

The chain employs TRBV9 and TRBJ2-5, with 13 bases that match TRBD2. Per germline, CDR1 SGDLS and CDR2 YYNGEE. V lost 3 bases and J lost 5; bases outside the gene matches: 10. This CDR3 spans 17 amino acids. DNA for the CDR3: TGTGCCAGCAGCGCCGGCTTGGGACTAGCGGGAATGGAGACCCAGTACTTC. Its protein is CASSAGLGLAGMETQYF.

The chain employs TRBV4-2 and TRBJ2-1; TRBD2 aligns across 8 bases. Germline loops: CDR1 LGHNA, CDR2 YNFKEQ. V lost 6 bases to trimming and J lost 0 bases; unmatched junction nucleotides: 7. This CDR3 is built from 16 residues. The CDR3 DNA reads TGTGCCAGCAGTCTAACGAGCGGGAGCTCCTACAATGAGCAGTTCTTC. Protein product: CASSLTSGSSYNEQFF.

J is TRBJ2-5 and V is TRBV2; 9 bases are shared with TRBD1. This CDR3 has 14 amino acids. The V and J ends lost 7 bases and 7 bases, in that order; junction bases with no gene match: 10. Germline lookup yields CDR1 SNHLY and CDR2 FYNNEI. The CDR3 bases are TGTGCCAGCAAACTACCGGGACAGGGCGGGACCCAGTACTTC. Amino acid sequence: CASKLPGQGGTQYF.

This sequence joins TRBV28 and TRBJ2-7, with TRBD1 matching 7 bases. V was pared by 8 bases and J by 3 bases, with 4 bases of the junction left unmatched. CDR1 and CDR2 from the germline V gene are MDHEN and SYDVKM. The CDR3 totals 12 residues. CDR3 DNA: TGTGCCAGCTCGGGACAGAGCTACGAGCAGTACTTC. It yields the protein CASSGQSYEQYF.

The rearrangement joins TRBV19 to TRBJ2-1, with TRBD1 identical over 12 bases. J lost 8 bases, V lost 3 bases, and 8 bases had no gene match. The CDR3 contains 16 residues. CDR1 and CDR2 (germline): LNHDA, SQIVND (reference sequence). The CDR3: CASSIRWDRGLYEQFF. The CDR3, as DNA: TGTGCCAGTAGTATTAGGTGGGACAGGGGGCTCTATGAGCAGTTCTTC.

This chain joins TRBV25-1 and TRBJ1-1; tentatively, D is TRBD1 (6 bases). Germline CDR1 and CDR2: MGHDK and SYGVNS. V was shortened by 6 bases and J by 5 bases, with 16 bases between the two germline ends. The CDR3 has 14 residues. The CDR3 DNA follows: TGTGCCAGCAGCCTACAGGGTGAAGGGACTGAAGCTTTCTTT. Protein sequence: CASSLQGEGTEAFF.

V usage is TRBV28 and J usage is TRBJ1-5; D is unclear. This CDR3 region has 12 residues. Germline V lookup: CDR1 MDHEN, CDR2 SYDVKM. V gave up 6 bases and J gave up 3 bases, with 6 bases separating them. The CDR3 loop is CASRQINQPQHF. Here the CDR3 DNA reads TGTGCCAGCAGACAGATCAATCAGCCCCAGCATTTT. Filled out from reference TRBV28 and TRBJ1-5, the complete variable domain reads DVKVTQSSRYLVKRTGEKVFLECVQDMDHENMFWYRQDPGLGLRLIYFSYDVKMKEKGDIPEGYSVSREKKERFSLILESASTNQTSMYLCASRQINQPQHFGDGTRLSIL.

The chain uses TRBV29-1 and TRBJ2-3; 8 bases map to TRBD2. The CDR3 sequence is 15 residues long. The junction had 5 bases not matched to a gene; V was cut back by 2 bases and J by 1 base. The germline V gene has CDR1 SQVTM and CDR2 ANQGSEA. CDR3 nucleotides: TGCAGCGTTGAATTAGGGCGGGGGGGCACAGATACGCAGTATTTT. Amino acid sequence: CSVELGRGGTDTQYF.

The rearrangement links TRBV6-5 to TRBJ1-2, with D hard to call. The CDR3 extends over 13 amino acids. In germline, CDR1 is MNHEY, CDR2 SVGAGI. The V and J ends lost 0 bases and 8 bases respectively, with 10 bases between them. CDR3 sequence: CASSYSGPGGYTF. In DNA, the CDR3 is TGTGCCAGCAGTTACTCAGGCCCGGGGGGCTACACCTTC.

The genes are TRBV4-1 and TRBJ1-6; 7 bases line up with TRBD1. Trimming at V came to 4 bases and at J to 7 bases, leaving 7 bases not matched to a gene. Germline lookup yields CDR1 MGHRA and CDR2 YSYEKL. The CDR3 has 15 amino acids. Written as DNA, the CDR3 is TGCGCCAGCAGCCTCCGGACAGGAGGCAATTCACCCCTCCACTTT. It is translated as CASSLRTGGNSPLHF.

The rearrangement uses TRBV5-1 and TRBJ1-6, with no clear D. The germline gives CDR1 SGHRS, CDR2 YFSETQ. V was clipped by 4 bases and J by 8 bases, with 13 bases between them. The CDR3 loop spans 14 amino acids. Here the CDR3 reads CASSLRGYDSPLHF. DNA of the CDR3: TGCGCCAGCAGCCTCCGGGGTTACGATTCACCCCTCCACTTT. Full variable domain (remainder filled in from reference TRBV5-1 and TRBJ1-6): KAGVTQTPRYLIKTRGQQVTLSCSPISGHRSVSWYQQTPGQGLQFLFEYFSETQRNKGNFPGRFSGRQFSNSRSEMNVSTLELGDSALYLCASSLRGYDSPLHFGNGTRLTVT.

This chain joins TRBV30 and TRBJ2-2, with TRBD1 as a possible D gene (6 bases). The V gene lost 2 bases and the J gene lost 7 bases, with 11 bases spanning the gap. The CDR3 covers 13 residues. Germline V gene data show CDR1 as GTSNPN and CDR2 as SVGIG (reference sequence). The CDR3 nucleotides are TGTGCCTGGAGTTACAGGGCTGACGGGGAGCTGTTTTTT. Translated, it gives CAWSYRADGELFF.

In the case of this clone: Germline and junction disagree at one end, which may indicate a read error. The rearrangement uses TRBV5-4 and TRBJ1-2; 7 positions agree with TRBD1. Germline values: CDR1 SGHNT, CDR2 YYREEE (reference sequence). There are 14 residues in the CDR3. The CDR3 loop is CASTLGTDFYGYTF. Written as DNA, the CDR3 is TGTGCCAGCACCTTGGGGACAGACTTCTATGGCTACACCTTC.

The chain employs TRBV18 and TRBJ2-1, with D possibly being TRBD1 (5 bases). With 0 bases removed from V and 8 bases from J, the gap between germline ends came to 11 bases. CDR3 size: 14 residues. Germline CDR1 is KGHSH and CDR2 is LQKENI. The CDR3 nucleotides read TGTGCCAGCTCACCACCGAGTTCCAGGGATGAGCAGTTCTTC. It codes for CASSPPSSRDEQFF.

This chain uses TRBV14 with TRBJ1-1, with D tentatively TRBD1 (5 bases). Trimming removed 1 base at V and 4 bases at J, with 13 bases between. Germline loops: CDR1 SGHDN, CDR2 FVKESK. CDR3 length: 15 amino acids. The DNA of the CDR3 is TGTGCCAGCAGCCAAGTCGGTGGGGGGAGCACTGAAGCTTTCTTT. It specifies CASSQVGGGSTEAFF.

The V and J genes are TRBV19 and TRBJ2-2; D call uncertain. The CDR3 covers 14 residues. Trimming removed 7 bases at V and 0 bases at J, with 9 bases between. Germline values: CDR1 LNHDA, CDR2 SQIVND (reference sequence). The CDR3 nucleotides are TGTGCCAGTACGTGGCGGACGAACACCGGGGAGCTGTTTTTT. This sequence encodes CASTWRTNTGELFF.

CDR3 nucleotides: TGTGCCACCAGCAGAGATCAAACTTACTATGGCTACACCTTC. It yields the protein CATSRDQTYYGYTF. The genes are TRBV15 and TRBJ1-2; D call uncertain. Germline CDR1 is LNHNV and CDR2 is YYDKDF (reference sequence). This CDR3 is 14 amino acids long. V shed 0 bases and J shed 3 bases, with 8 bases lying between them. The full variable domain, with the rest looked up from reference TRBV15 and TRBJ1-2, is DAMVIQNPRYQVTQFGKPVTLSCSQTLNHNVMYWYQQKSSQAPKLLFHYYDKDFNNEADTPDNFQSRRPNTSFCFLDIRSPGLGDTAMYLCATSRDQTYYGYTFGSGTRLTVV.

This rearrangement joins TRBV7-7 to TRBJ2-1; D uncertain. Per germline, CDR1 SSHAT and CDR2 FNYEAQ (reference sequence). The CDR3 sequence is 12 residues long. V shed 5 bases and J shed 9 bases, with 11 bases lying between them. The chain's CDR3 is CASSPILREQFF. The CDR3 nucleotides are TGTGCCAGCAGCCCTATTTTACGTGAGCAGTTCTTC.

The chain uses TRBV7-2 and TRBJ2-4; a weak D match, TRBD1 (5 bases). Germline V CDR1 and CDR2: SGHTA, FQGNSA. This CDR3 has 14 amino acids. V shed 0 bases and J shed 6 bases, with 9 bases lying between them. The CDR3 loop reads CASSLAARGNIQYF. The CDR3 region has the DNA TGTGCCAGCAGCTTAGCGGCTAGGGGAAACATTCAGTACTTC.

The chain recombines TRBV7-9 with TRBJ1-2, with D possibly matching TRBD1 (6 bases). There are 13 residues in the CDR3. Germline V gives CDR1 SEHNR, CDR2 FQNEAQ (reference sequence). The germline V and J ends were trimmed by 4 bases and 2 bases, with 8 bases remaining between them. This chain's CDR3 is CASSYGQNYGYTF. The CDR3 DNA sequence: TGTGCCAGCAGCTATGGACAGAACTATGGCTACACCTTC.

V gene TRBV15 combines with J gene TRBJ2-1; D is ambiguous. There are 12 residues in the CDR3. V was pared by 0 bases and J by 9 bases, with 6 bases between. CDR1 is LNHNV, CDR2 YYDKDF, per germline (reference sequence). The CDR3 is CATSRDWSEQFF. Here the CDR3 DNA reads TGTGCCACCAGCAGAGATTGGAGTGAGCAGTTCTTC.

V usage is TRBV28 and J usage is TRBJ1-2; maybe TRBD1 (6 bases). Trimming took off 3 bases at V and 2 bases at J, with 16 bases between the two ends. The CDR3 covers 16 residues. Germline loops: CDR1 MDHEN, CDR2 SYDVKM. For the CDR3, the DNA is TGTGCCAGCAGTTTCCTAAGGGGAACAGGGAACTATGGCTACACCTTC. It specifies CASSFLRGTGNYGYTF.

The chain combines TRBV11-2 with TRBJ1-5, with TRBD1 identical over 10 bases. The V segment lost 1 base and the J segment 5 bases; nucleotides outside the gene matches: 2. The CDR3 sequence is 15 residues long. Germline CDR1 and CDR2: SGHAT and FQNNGV. DNA for the CDR3: TGTGCCAGCAGCTTAGGGGACAGGGGTGATCAGCCCCAGCATTTT. Protein product: CASSLGDRGDQPQHF.